This TCR beta chain originates from a study of immune heterogeneity within non-small cell lung tumors. Study results and caveats: Between individual patients, the high-frequency T-cell receptor beta clonotypes largely differed. Local tumor mutational burden showed a correlation with local T-cell clonality that was moderate but significant (R approximately 0.31).

The TCR beta CDR3 region was amplified by multiplex PCR employing 32 V and 13 J primers. In TCRdb, the multiplex PCR reads were re-called with MiXCR into one record per CDR3 protein. The data contain about 4,600 distinct CDR3 sequences, approximately 30% of them singletons. This clonotype is medium-sized. Its antigen remains unidentified. Bulk tumor genomic DNA served as template, at about 600 ng per sample. Collection of several biopsies per primary tumor, spaced far apart, took place during surgery. Enrolled individuals presented with untreated, newly diagnosed non-small cell lung cancer and received curative surgery. There were 15 donors in total. They were all newly diagnosed non-small cell lung cancer patients undergoing surgery with curative intent. V shed 2 bases and J 7 bases; nucleotides not matched to a gene: 10. CDR1 and CDR2 (germline): KGHSH, LQKENI. The CDR3 is 18 amino acids.

The clonotype originates from a woman aged 45 to 65 with non-small cell lung cancer. The chain couples TRBV18 to TRBJ2-1; 14 bases line up with TRBD2. The sequencing sample was made of lung tumor tissue. The CDR3 bases are TGTGCCAGCTCACCAGGGCGGGGAAGGACTAGCGGGAGGAATGAGCAGTTCTTC. Protein sequence: CASSPGRGRTSGRNEQFF.